The clone carrying this T cell receptor (beta chain) was detected only a few times. Its antigen is currently unknown. The CDR3 is made up of 13 amino acids. Trimming left V 8 bases short and J 5 bases short, with 15 bases between. Germline V gene sequence: CDR1 MRHNA, CDR2 SNTAGT. This record belongs to a study of human T cells and chemical hapten exposure. Study summary: Per-sample TCR yield variability stemmed mainly from small pooled library volume differences. Overall study results and limits: TCRs exceeding 1 in 1000 frequency stayed unchanged with DPC sensitization.

The time point: healthy volunteer bleed at 6 weeks. The template was total RNA from unfractionated whole blood. During construction of the library, unique molecular identifiers were attached to individual cDNA molecules for quantitative, reproducible TCR counting. MiXCR, applied by TCRdb to the RACE reads, yields one record per CDR3 protein. This table has more than 35,000 distinct CDR3 sequences, 3.7% appearing once. This clonotype originated in a human donor in good health. Some clones in this sample may be carry-over from other donors' samples. The chain recombines TRBV6-4 with TRBJ2-5; D is perhaps TRBD2 (6 bases). The sequenced sample was whole blood. The CDR3 loop reads CASRGGSWETQYF. The CDR3 DNA is TGTGCCAGCCGAGGAGGGTCATGGGAGACCCAGTACTTC.